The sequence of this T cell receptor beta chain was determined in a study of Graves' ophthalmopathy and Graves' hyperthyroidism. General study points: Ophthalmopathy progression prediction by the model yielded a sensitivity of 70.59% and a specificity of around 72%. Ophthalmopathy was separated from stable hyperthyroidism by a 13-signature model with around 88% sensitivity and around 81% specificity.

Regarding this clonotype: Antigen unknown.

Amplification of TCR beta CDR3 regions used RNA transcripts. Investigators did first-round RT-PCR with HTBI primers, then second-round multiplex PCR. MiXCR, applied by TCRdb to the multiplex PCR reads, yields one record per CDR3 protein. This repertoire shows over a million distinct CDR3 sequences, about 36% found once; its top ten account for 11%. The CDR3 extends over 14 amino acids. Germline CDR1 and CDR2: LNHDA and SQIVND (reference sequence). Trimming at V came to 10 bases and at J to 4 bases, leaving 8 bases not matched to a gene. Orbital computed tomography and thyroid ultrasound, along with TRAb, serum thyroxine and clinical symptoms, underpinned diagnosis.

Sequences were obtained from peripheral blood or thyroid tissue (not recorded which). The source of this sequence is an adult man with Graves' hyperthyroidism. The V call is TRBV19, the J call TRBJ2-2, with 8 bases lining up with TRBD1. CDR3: CATRTGWGTGELFF. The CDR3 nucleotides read TGTGCCACCCGGACAGGGTGGGGCACCGGGGAGCTGTTTTTT.